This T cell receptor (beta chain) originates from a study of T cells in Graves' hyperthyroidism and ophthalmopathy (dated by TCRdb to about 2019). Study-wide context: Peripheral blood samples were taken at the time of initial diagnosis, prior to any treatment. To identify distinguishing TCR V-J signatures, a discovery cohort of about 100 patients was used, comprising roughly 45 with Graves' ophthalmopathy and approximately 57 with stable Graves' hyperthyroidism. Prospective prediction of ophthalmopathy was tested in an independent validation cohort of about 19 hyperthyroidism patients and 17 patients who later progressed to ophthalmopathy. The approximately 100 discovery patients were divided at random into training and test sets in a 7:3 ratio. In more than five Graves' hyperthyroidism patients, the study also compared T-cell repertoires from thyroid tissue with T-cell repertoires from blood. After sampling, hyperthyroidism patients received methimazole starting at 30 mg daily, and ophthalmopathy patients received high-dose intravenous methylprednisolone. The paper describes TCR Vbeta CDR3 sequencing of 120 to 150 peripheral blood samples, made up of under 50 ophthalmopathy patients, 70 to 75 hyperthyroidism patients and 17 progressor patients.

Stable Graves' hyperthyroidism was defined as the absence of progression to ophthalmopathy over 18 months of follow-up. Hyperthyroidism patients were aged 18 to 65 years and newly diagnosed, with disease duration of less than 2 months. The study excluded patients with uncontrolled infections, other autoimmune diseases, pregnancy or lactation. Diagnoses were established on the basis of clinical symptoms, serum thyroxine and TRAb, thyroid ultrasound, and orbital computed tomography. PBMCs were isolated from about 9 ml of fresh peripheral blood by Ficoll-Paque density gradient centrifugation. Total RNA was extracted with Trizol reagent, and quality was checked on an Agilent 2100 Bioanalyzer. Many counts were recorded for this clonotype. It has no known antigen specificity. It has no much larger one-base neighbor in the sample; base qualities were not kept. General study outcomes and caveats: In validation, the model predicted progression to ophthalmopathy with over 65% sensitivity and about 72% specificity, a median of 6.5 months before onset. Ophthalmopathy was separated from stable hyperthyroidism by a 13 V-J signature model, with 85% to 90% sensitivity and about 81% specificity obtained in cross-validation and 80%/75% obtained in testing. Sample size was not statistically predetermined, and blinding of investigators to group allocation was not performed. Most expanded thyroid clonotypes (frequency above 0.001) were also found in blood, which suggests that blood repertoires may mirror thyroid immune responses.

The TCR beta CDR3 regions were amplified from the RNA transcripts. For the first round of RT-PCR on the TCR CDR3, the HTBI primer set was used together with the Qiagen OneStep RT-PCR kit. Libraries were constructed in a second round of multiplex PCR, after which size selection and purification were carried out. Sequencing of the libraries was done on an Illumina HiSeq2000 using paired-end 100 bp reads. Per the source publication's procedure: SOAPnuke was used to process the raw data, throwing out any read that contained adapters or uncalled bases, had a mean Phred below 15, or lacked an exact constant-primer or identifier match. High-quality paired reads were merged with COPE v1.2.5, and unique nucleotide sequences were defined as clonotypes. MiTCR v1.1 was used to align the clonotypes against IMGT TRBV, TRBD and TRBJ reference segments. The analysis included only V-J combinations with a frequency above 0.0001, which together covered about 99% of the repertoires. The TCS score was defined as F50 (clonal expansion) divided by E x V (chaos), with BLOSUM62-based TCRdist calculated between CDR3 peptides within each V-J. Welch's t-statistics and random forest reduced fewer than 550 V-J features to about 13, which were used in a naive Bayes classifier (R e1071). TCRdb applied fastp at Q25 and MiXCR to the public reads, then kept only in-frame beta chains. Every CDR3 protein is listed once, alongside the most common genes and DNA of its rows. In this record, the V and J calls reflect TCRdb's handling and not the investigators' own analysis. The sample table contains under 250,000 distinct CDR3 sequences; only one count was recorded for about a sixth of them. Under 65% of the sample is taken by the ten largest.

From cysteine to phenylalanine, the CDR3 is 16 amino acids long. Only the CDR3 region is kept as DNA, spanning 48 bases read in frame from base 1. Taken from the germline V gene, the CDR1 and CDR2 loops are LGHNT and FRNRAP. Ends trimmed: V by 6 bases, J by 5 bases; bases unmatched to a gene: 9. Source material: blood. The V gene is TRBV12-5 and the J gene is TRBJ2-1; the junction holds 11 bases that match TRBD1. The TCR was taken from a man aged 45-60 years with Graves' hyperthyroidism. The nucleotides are TGTGCTAGTGGCCAAACCGGGACAGGGGGAAACAATGAGCAGTTCTTC. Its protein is CASGQTGTGGNNEQFF.